Included here is one T cell receptor beta chain sequence, with context. This record comes from a study of T cell changes during pregnancy in multiple sclerosis. The V and J ends lost 1 base and 6 bases respectively, with 6 bases between them. The germline V gene encodes CDR1 SGHTA and CDR2 FQGNSA. This CDR3 is 13 amino acids long. TCRdb's table, derived via immunoSEQ multiplex PCR, lists solely in-frame clones and lacks some. The sample has 20,000 or so clones, roughly 90% seen once; the top ten hold roughly 5%. The clonotype originates from a female donor in good health, enrolled as a control in a pregnancy study. The chain combines TRBV7-2 with TRBJ2-2; no clear D gene. The sample here was CD8+ T cells from peripheral blood mononuclear cells, taken in the second trimester of pregnancy. CDR3 sequence: CASSLEFAGELFF. The CDR3 region has the DNA TGTGCCAGCAGCTTAGAATTCGCCGGGGAGCTGTTTTTT.